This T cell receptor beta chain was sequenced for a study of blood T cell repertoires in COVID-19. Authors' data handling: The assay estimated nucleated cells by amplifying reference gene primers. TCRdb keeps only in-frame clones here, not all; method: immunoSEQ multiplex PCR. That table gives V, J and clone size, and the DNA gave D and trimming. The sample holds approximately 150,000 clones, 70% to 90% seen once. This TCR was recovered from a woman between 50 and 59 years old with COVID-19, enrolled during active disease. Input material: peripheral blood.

The CDR3 spells CASSPLNGAREKLFF. CDR3 nucleotides: TGTGCCAGCTCACCACTGAATGGGGCAAGGGAAAAACTGTTTTTT. The rearrangement joins TRBV18 to TRBJ1-4, with D tentatively TRBD1 (5 bases). Trimming took 1 base from V and 8 from J, leaving 14 bases between them. The CDR3 has 15 residues. Germline CDR1 and CDR2: KGHSH and LQKENI.